This T cell receptor beta chain was sequenced during a study of T cell repertoires in cytomegalovirus infection. TCRdb re-called the reads with MiXCR, one entry per CDR3 protein. The sample shows 300,000 or so distinct CDR3 sequences, roughly 25% of them seen only once. This clonotype came up a few times. Its antigen is still unknown. CDR1 and CDR2 (germline): MNHEY, SMNVEV (reference sequence). Trimming took 7 bases from V and 5 from J; bases not matched to a gene: 5. This CDR3 region has 14 residues. The specimen was cultured PBMCs, collected from culture after CMV antigen stimulation. V usage is TRBV27 and J usage is TRBJ2-1; 10 bases agree with TRBD1. The TCR sequence derives from a human donor in good health (CMV status not recorded). Some clones in this sample may be carry-over from other donors' samples. CDR3 DNA sequence: TGTGCCAGCACCCGGACAGGGGGAGACAATGAGCAGTTCTTC. This gives the protein CASTRTGGDNEQFF.